A single sample is the source of the 10 T cell receptor beta chains below, sequenced in a study of control samples from healthy donors and cancer patients. Generated by immunoSEQ multiplex PCR, the TCRdb table keeps only in-frame clones and is missing some. The sample holds 80,000 to 100,000 clones, around three quarters seen once. Source material: blood. Receptor source: a woman in her 30s in good health.

This chain connects TRBV15 to TRBJ2-3; D is unclear. This CDR3 contains 15 residues. V was shortened by 0 bases and J by 2 bases, with 9 bases between the two germline ends. Germline V CDR1 and CDR2: LNHNV, YYDKDF (reference sequence). The CDR3 nucleotides read TGTGCCACCAGCAGAGAAGGCGGTCTCACAGATACGCAGTATTTT. Translated, it gives CATSREGGLTDTQYF.

The chain is built from TRBV18 and TRBJ1-5, with TRBD1 matching 7 bases. Trimming took 1 base from V and 3 from J; bases not matched to a gene: 3. Germline-derived CDR1 and CDR2 are KGHSH and LQKENI. The CDR3 spans 15 residues. The CDR3 region has the DNA TGTGCCAGCTCACCACAAACAGGGGACAATCAGCCCCAGCATTTT. Amino acid sequence: CASSPQTGDNQPQHF.

The chain links TRBV6-2 or TRBV6-3 to TRBJ1-2, with D unclear. CDR1 and CDR2 (germline): MNHEY, SVGEGT. V dropped 6 bases and J dropped 8 bases, with 13 bases sitting between them. CDR3 length equals 12 residues. For the CDR3, the DNA is TGTGCCAGCAGCCAATGGCAGGAGGGCTACACCTTC. Amino acids: CASSQWQEGYTF.

V gene TRBV20-1 combines with J gene TRBJ2-5, with D possibly TRBD2 on 6 matching bases. Germline-derived CDR1 and CDR2 are DFQATT and SNEGSKA (reference sequence). Trimming took off 3 bases at V and 5 bases at J, with 13 bases between the two ends. The CDR3 extends over 13 amino acids. The CDR3 region is CSASQGREETQYF. The CDR3 DNA sequence: TGCAGTGCTAGTCAGGGCCGGGAGGAGACCCAGTACTTC.

V and J are TRBV6-1 and TRBJ1-2; unclear D gene. V lost 1 base and J 2 bases, leaving 14 bases between the germline ends. Germline values: CDR1 MNHNS, CDR2 SASEGT. There are 16 residues in the CDR3. CDR3 sequence reads: CASSEEWLMSNYGYTF. The CDR3, as DNA: TGTGCCAGCAGTGAAGAGTGGCTTATGTCCAACTATGGCTACACCTTC.

The rearrangement joins TRBV7-8 to TRBJ2-7, with D perhaps matching TRBD1 or TRBD2 (5 bases each). The ends were cut back, 3 bases at V and 4 bases at J, with 16 bases in the middle. Germline V gene sequence: CDR1 SGHVS, CDR2 FQNEAQ. CDR3 length: 15 amino acids. The CDR3: CASSLPGSGPYEQYF. CDR3 bases: TGTGCCAGCAGCTTGCCCGGATCGGGGCCTTACGAGCAGTACTTC.

The chain uses TRBV5-1 and TRBJ1-4; 7 bases map to TRBD1. The CDR3 has 14 amino acids. The germline gives CDR1 SGHRS, CDR2 YFSETQ. V dropped 0 bases and J dropped 8; count of bases not matched to a gene: 4. The CDR3 is CASSLAGGGEKLFF. As DNA, the CDR3 is TGCGCCAGCAGCTTGGCAGGGGGAGGAGAAAAACTGTTTTTT.

The gene calls are TRBV19 and TRBJ1-1; 10 positions match TRBD1. The length of the CDR3 is 15 residues. Germline-derived CDR1 and CDR2 are LNHDA and SQIVND (reference sequence). V was pared by 8 bases and J by 1 base, with 7 bases of the junction left unmatched. CDR3 amino acids: CASRDRGPSNTEAFF. CDR3 nucleotide sequence: TGTGCCAGTCGGGACAGGGGCCCCTCGAACACTGAAGCTTTCTTT.

The chain links TRBV21-1 to TRBJ1-3. TRBV21-1 is labeled a pseudogene. CDR3 length: 17 amino acids. CDR3 region: CASSKVFYGISGNTIYF. The CDR3 DNA reads TGTGCCAGCAGCAAAGTGTTTTACGGTATCTCTGGAAACACCATATATTTT.

The chain links TRBV21-1 to TRBJ1-1; TRBD1, the table's D call, lacks a check against the DNA. TRBV21-1 is flagged as a pseudogene. CDR3 length equals 12 residues. As DNA, the CDR3 is TGTGCCAGCGAGGACAGGGACACTGAAGCTTTCTTT. It yields the protein CASEDRDTEAFF.